This is a list of T cell receptor beta chains from one sample in a study of blood T cell repertoires in COVID-19. Clones were sequenced by immunoSEQ multiplex PCR, and TCRdb holds only the in-frame ones, with some missing. The sample records hundreds of thousands of clones, around 87% being singletons. Input material: PBMCs or T cells enriched from blood (not recorded which). Source of these receptors: a man in his thirties or forties who had recovered from COVID-19. Both conserved end residues are part of each CDR3. Each record gives: CDR3 protein, CDR3 DNA, D gene, clone size, V gene, J gene. The D gene is left open where the match is weak. Size tells how often a clone was seen (once, few, many) or the class of an expanded clone, and some rows leave it out.

CDR3: CASRGTGITEAFF
DNA: TGTGCCAGCAGGGGGACAGGGATCACTGAAGCTTTCTTT
D: TRBD1
size: -
V: TRBV28
J: TRBJ1-1

CDR3: CASSLETTFPGLVTSYEQYF
DNA: TGCGCCAGCAGCTTGGAGACAACTTTCCCGGGACTAGTTACTTCCTACGAGCAGTACTTC
D: TRBD2
size: -
V: TRBV5-1
J: TRBJ2-7

CDR3: CASLRTGVGYTF
DNA: TGTGCCAGCCTAAGGACAGGGGTCGGCTACACCTTC
D: TRBD1
size: -
V: TRBV2
J: TRBJ1-2

CDR3: CASSDPGESSYEQYF
DNA: TGCGCCAGCAGTGACCCAGGGGAGTCCTCCTACGAGCAGTACTTC
D: -
size: -
V: TRBV10-1
J: TRBJ2-7

CDR3: CASSVQGLQPQHF
DNA: TGTGCCAGCAGCGTACAGGGGTTACAGCCCCAGCATTTT
D: TRBD1
size: few
V: TRBV5-4
J: TRBJ1-5

CDR3: CASSFQLAPGELFF
DNA: TGTGCCAGCAGTTTTCAACTAGCGCCCGGGGAGCTGTTTTTT
D: TRBD2
size: -
V: TRBV28
J: TRBJ2-2

CDR3: CASRSGPGLAGAEQYF
DNA: TGTGCCAGTAGATCAGGCCCAGGACTAGCGGGAGCCGAGCAGTACTTC
D: TRBD2
size: -
V: TRBV19
J: TRBJ2-7

CDR3: CASSLSRGATNEKLFF
DNA: TGTGCCAGCAGTCTCTCTCGGGGTGCAACTAATGAAAAACTGTTTTTT
D: -
size: -
V: TRBV27
J: TRBJ1-4

CDR3: CASITRTPNTEAFF
DNA: TGTGCCAGTATCACTAGGACCCCGAACACTGAAGCTTTCTTT
D: -
size: -
V: TRBV19
J: TRBJ1-1

CDR3: CASSLPGGYGYTF
DNA: TGTGCCAGCAGCTTACCAGGGGGCTATGGCTACACCTTC
D: TRBD1
size: -
V: TRBV11-2
J: TRBJ1-2

CDR3: CASSLGSSDYTEAFF
DNA: TGCGCCAGCAGCTTGGGAAGCTCGGACTACACTGAAGCTTTCTTT
D: -
size: few
V: TRBV5-1
J: TRBJ1-1

CDR3: CASSLSAGRGYTF
DNA: TGTGCCAGCAGTTTATCGGCGGGGCGCGGCTACACCTTC
D: -
size: once
V: TRBV12-3/TRBV12-4
J: TRBJ1-2

CDR3: CATATSGYEQYF
DNA: TGTGCCACCGCAACTAGCGGCTACGAGCAGTACTTC
D: TRBD2
size: -
V: TRBV28
J: TRBJ2-7

CDR3: CASNNNYEQYF
DNA: TGTGCCAGCAATAACAACTACGAGCAGTACTTC
D: -
size: -
V: TRBV6-5
J: TRBJ2-7

CDR3: CASSYSKYSSNQPQHF
DNA: TGTGCCAGCAGTTACTCGAAATATAGTAGCAATCAGCCCCAGCATTTT
D: -
size: -
V: TRBV6-5
J: TRBJ1-5

CDR3: CASSGTGEAFF
DNA: TGCGCCAGCAGTGGGACAGGTGAAGCTTTCTTT
D: TRBD1
size: -
V: TRBV10-2
J: TRBJ1-1

CDR3: CASSAGTSTYNEQFF
DNA: TGTGCCAGCAGCGCCGGGACAAGTACCTACAATGAGCAGTTCTTC
D: -
size: -
V: TRBV7-7
J: TRBJ2-1

CDR3: CASSLNRPNEKLFF
DNA: TGTGCCAGCAGTTTAAACAGGCCTAATGAAAAACTGTTTTTT
D: -
size: -
V: TRBV28
J: TRBJ1-4

CDR3: CASSMGLSVEQYF
DNA: TGTGCCAGCAGCATGGGACTGTCGGTCGAGCAGTACTTC
D: -
size: -
V: TRBV9
J: TRBJ2-7

CDR3: CASSYSGLAPQTTQYF
DNA: TGTGCCAGCAGTTACTCGGGACTAGCGCCACAGACGACCCAGTACTTC
D: TRBD2
size: -
V: TRBV6-5
J: TRBJ2-5

CDR3: CASSQVTARNVGYTF
DNA: TGCGCCAGCAGCCAAGTTACAGCCAGAAATGTCGGCTACACCTTC
D: -
size: -
V: TRBV4-1
J: TRBJ1-2

CDR3: CASSYSDPGQTYEQYF
DNA: TGTGCCAGCAGTTACTCGGACCCGGGACAGACCTACGAGCAGTACTTC
D: TRBD1
size: once
V: TRBV6-5
J: TRBJ2-7

CDR3: CATSKTPGAQETQYF
DNA: TGTGCCACCAGCAAAACGCCGGGAGCGCAAGAGACCCAGTACTTC
D: -
size: -
V: TRBV15
J: TRBJ2-5

CDR3: CASSQEQGSFEAFF
DNA: TGCGCCAGCAGCCAAGAACAGGGTAGCTTTGAAGCTTTCTTT
D: -
size: once
V: TRBV4-1
J: TRBJ1-1

CDR3: CAISEAGQGFQETQYF
DNA: TGTGCCATCAGTGAGGCCGGACAGGGCTTTCAAGAGACCCAGTACTTC
D: TRBD1
size: -
V: TRBV10-3
J: TRBJ2-5

CDR3: CASSDSTGGFVDGYTF
DNA: TGTGCCAGCAGCGACAGTACAGGGGGGTTCGTCGATGGCTACACCTTC
D: TRBD1
size: -
V: TRBV3-1/TRBV3-2
J: TRBJ1-2

CDR3: CASSLAIQGLGGYTF
DNA: TGTGCCAGCAGCTTAGCAATACAGGGGTTAGGTGGCTACACCTTC
D: TRBD1
size: -
V: TRBV7-2
J: TRBJ1-2

CDR3: CASSPTGGGTQYF
DNA: TGTGCCAGCAGTCCTACAGGGGGCGGGACGCAGTATTTT
D: TRBD1
size: -
V: TRBV12-3/TRBV12-4
J: TRBJ2-3

CDR3: CASSPSDEQYF
DNA: TGTGCCAGCTCACCATCCGACGAGCAGTACTTC
D: -
size: -
V: TRBV18
J: TRBJ2-7

CDR3: CASSTNRGAETQYF
DNA: TGTGCCAGTAGTACTAACAGGGGAGCGGAGACCCAGTACTTC
D: TRBD1
size: -
V: TRBV19
J: TRBJ2-5

CDR3: CASSVDPNAGSNQPQHF
DNA: TGTGCCAGCAGCGTTGACCCCAACGCCGGGAGCAATCAGCCCCAGCATTTT
D: -
size: -
V: TRBV9
J: TRBJ1-5

CDR3: CASRRQGAGDTEAFF
DNA: TGTGCCAGTAGGCGACAGGGGGCGGGAGACACTGAAGCTTTCTTT
D: TRBD1
size: -
V: TRBV19
J: TRBJ1-1

CDR3: CASSPTENYGYTF
DNA: TGTGCCAGCTCACCGACAGAGAACTATGGCTACACCTTC
D: -
size: -
V: TRBV18
J: TRBJ1-2

CDR3: CAISETVYTEAFF
DNA: TGTGCCATCAGTGAGACGGTCTACACTGAAGCTTTCTTT
D: -
size: -
V: TRBV10-3
J: TRBJ1-1

CDR3: CALTGQGTEKLFF
DNA: TGTGCCCTAACGGGACAGGGTACCGAAAAACTGTTTTTT
D: TRBD1
size: -
V: TRBV30
J: TRBJ1-4

CDR3: CASSQGGWDQPQHF
DNA: TGTGCCAGCAGCCAAGGGGGCTGGGATCAGCCCCAGCATTTT
D: -
size: -
V: TRBV3-1/TRBV3-2
J: TRBJ1-5

CDR3: CASSEGSRNTEAFF
DNA: TGTGCCAGCAGTGAAGGGAGCCGGAACACTGAAGCTTTCTTT
D: -
size: -
V: TRBV6-1
J: TRBJ1-1

CDR3: CASSPLSGRAGSYNEQFF
DNA: TGTGCCAGCAGTCCCCTCAGCGGGAGGGCCGGGTCCTACAATGAGCAGTTCTTC
D: TRBD2
size: -
V: TRBV28
J: TRBJ2-1

CDR3: CASSSRTSGTYF
DNA: TGTGCCAGCAGCTCGCGGACTAGCGGGACGTACTTC
D: TRBD2
size: -
V: TRBV5-4
J: TRBJ2-7

CDR3: CASSQDQGTKWYEKLFF
DNA: TGTGCCAGCAGCCAAGATCAGGGAACGAAATGGTACGAAAAACTGTTTTTT
D: -
size: -
V: TRBV14
J: TRBJ1-4

CDR3: CASGKPPGTLSNQPQHF
DNA: TGTGCCAGCGGCAAGCCACCCGGGACACTAAGCAATCAGCCCCAGCATTTT
D: -
size: -
V: TRBV6-4
J: TRBJ1-5

CDR3: CASSYGLSGNTIYF
DNA: TGTGCCAGCAGTTATGGGCTCTCTGGAAACACCATATATTTT
D: -
size: -
V: TRBV6-5
J: TRBJ1-3

CDR3: CASSPTVASEQYF
DNA: TGCGCCAGCAGCCCGACAGTAGCAAGCGAGCAGTACTTC
D: -
size: -
V: TRBV4-1
J: TRBJ2-7

CDR3: CASSVAGGNSPLHF
DNA: TGTGCCAGCAGCGTGGCAGGGGGCAATTCACCCCTCCACTTT
D: TRBD1
size: -
V: TRBV11-2
J: TRBJ1-6

CDR3: CASSYRDYQETQYF
DNA: TGTGCCAGCAGCTACAGGGATTACCAAGAGACCCAGTACTTC
D: -
size: -
V: TRBV7-8
J: TRBJ2-5

CDR3: CSVMTGYQETQYF
DNA: TGCAGCGTAATGACAGGGTATCAAGAGACCCAGTACTTC
D: TRBD1
size: -
V: TRBV29-1
J: TRBJ2-5

CDR3: CASSLVYPGSGIIYNEQFF
DNA: TGTGCCAGCAGCTTAGTCTATCCGGGGAGCGGTATTATCTACAATGAGCAGTTCTTC
D: -
size: many
V: TRBV7-9
J: TRBJ2-1

CDR3: CSVETGQNYEQYF
DNA: TGCAGCGTTGAGACAGGACAAAACTACGAGCAGTACTTC
D: -
size: -
V: TRBV29-1
J: TRBJ2-7

CDR3: CASSITSGKGTDTQYF
DNA: TGTGCCAGCAGCATAACTAGCGGGAAGGGCACAGATACGCAGTATTTT
D: TRBD2
size: -
V: TRBV7-9
J: TRBJ2-3

CDR3: CASRDLRLAGENIQYF
DNA: TGTGCCAGCAGGGACCTTCGACTAGCGGGAGAAAACATTCAGTACTTC
D: TRBD2
size: -
V: TRBV28
J: TRBJ2-4

CDR3: CATSDSGTGSFYEQYF
DNA: TGTGCCACCAGTGACTCCGGGACAGGCTCCTTTTACGAGCAGTACTTC
D: TRBD1
size: once
V: TRBV24-1
J: TRBJ2-7

CDR3: CASSPRQGSTEAFF
DNA: TGTGCCAGCTCACCACGGCAGGGGTCAACTGAAGCTTTCTTT
D: -
size: -
V: TRBV18
J: TRBJ1-1

CDR3: CASSTGTGNTGELFF
DNA: TGCGCCAGCAGCACCGGGACAGGAAACACCGGGGAGCTGTTTTTT
D: TRBD1
size: -
V: TRBV10-1
J: TRBJ2-2

CDR3: CASTWDSPYEQYF
DNA: TGTGCCAGCACTTGGGACAGCCCCTACGAGCAGTACTTC
D: TRBD1
size: -
V: TRBV28
J: TRBJ2-7

CDR3: CASREAGDSYEQYF
DNA: TGTGCCAGCAGAGAAGCGGGAGACTCCTACGAGCAGTACTTC
D: TRBD2
size: -
V: TRBV5-6
J: TRBJ2-7

CDR3: CASLDRNTGELFF
DNA: TGCGCCAGCCTAGATCGGAACACCGGGGAGCTGTTTTTT
D: -
size: -
V: TRBV5-1
J: TRBJ2-2

CDR3: CASSPGGALPYEQYF
DNA: TGTGCCAGCAGCCCGGGGGGGGCTCTTCCCTACGAGCAGTACTTC
D: TRBD2
size: once
V: TRBV5-6
J: TRBJ2-7

CDR3: CASSTPRQARGFNQPQHF
DNA: TGTGCCAGTAGTACTCCCCGACAGGCCCGGGGTTTCAATCAGCCCCAGCATTTT
D: -
size: -
V: TRBV19
J: TRBJ1-5

CDR3: CASSESSSGPGVEQYF
DNA: TGTGCCAGCAGTGAATCATCTAGCGGGCCGGGGGTAGAGCAGTACTTC
D: TRBD2
size: -
V: TRBV25-1
J: TRBJ2-7

CDR3: CASTSRVFEKLFF
DNA: TGTGCCAGCACCTCCAGGGTGTTTGAAAAACTGTTTTTT
D: -
size: -
V: TRBV2
J: TRBJ1-4